Sequencing of this T cell receptor beta chain was carried out in a study of PD-1 blockade in classical Hodgkin lymphoma. Germline V CDR1 and CDR2: MNHEY, SMNVEV (reference sequence). The CDR3 is 16 amino acids. The junction had 15 bases not matched to a gene; V was cut back by 5 bases and J by 10 bases. For this clone: Its antigen is not known.

Findings and limits, study-wide: Newly diagnosed patients were reported to start with lower TCR diversity than healthy donors. Undefined causes, possibly disease activity or prior therapy, underlie the repertoire differences.

Time point in this sample: newly diagnosed, previously untreated cHL patient sample. Magnetic depletion of unwanted cells isolated CD4+ T cells from thawed PBMCs. Comparison PBMCs came from previously untreated, newly diagnosed classical Hodgkin lymphoma patients. TCRdb keeps only in-frame clones here, not all; method: immunoSEQ multiplex PCR. The table includes approximately 35,000 clones, about 89% detected once. This chain joins TRBV27 and TRBJ2-3, with 10 bases identical to TRBD1. The source of this sequence is a human donor with classical Hodgkin lymphoma. Sequenced input: CD4+ T cells from blood. The CDR3, as DNA: TGTGCCAGCAGTCCGATCGGACAGGGGGGGAGAGGGGCGCAGTATTTT. This translates into CASSPIGQGGRGAQYF.